A selection of T cell receptor beta chains follows, all from one sample in a study of blood T cell repertoires in COVID-19. Using immunoSEQ multiplex PCR, the repertoire was profiled, and TCRdb retains in-frame clones only, with some absent. The repertoire consists of about 90,000 clones, with roughly 80% occurring once and the leading ten covering about 9.3%. The sequencing input was peripheral blood. These receptors were collected from a woman aged 70-85 years with acute or convalescent COVID-19. The CDR3 runs from the conserved cysteine through the conserved F or W. Each record gives: V gene, D gene, J gene, clone size, CDR3 protein. The D gene is left open where the match is weak. Clone sizes are given selectively: once, few, many, or a class where the clone is expanded.

V: TRBV5-1
D: TRBD2
J: TRBJ2-1
size: -
CDR3: CASSPRGGGGRNEQFF

V: TRBV28
D: TRBD1
J: TRBJ1-2
size: -
CDR3: CASSSPGQAFSRDGYTF

V: TRBV18
D: -
J: TRBJ1-5
size: few
CDR3: CASSPVEGGNQPQHF

V: TRBV4-1
D: -
J: TRBJ2-1
size: -
CDR3: CASSQDIWVADLGNEQFF

V: TRBV12-3/TRBV12-4
D: -
J: TRBJ1-5
size: -
CDR3: CASSLRGRPQHF

V: TRBV28
D: -
J: TRBJ1-4
size: -
CDR3: CASSLMGGREKLFF

V: TRBV7-9
D: -
J: TRBJ2-3
size: -
CDR3: CASSPIGDTDTQYF

V: TRBV19
D: -
J: TRBJ2-6
size: once
CDR3: CASRHRVSGANVLTF

V: TRBV2
D: -
J: TRBJ2-3
size: -
CDR3: CASNTGLIDTQYF

V: TRBV18
D: -
J: TRBJ2-3
size: -
CDR3: CASSPTSPKTDTQYF

V: TRBV19
D: -
J: TRBJ1-2
size: -
CDR3: CASNQGTYYGYTF

V: TRBV6-2/TRBV6-3
D: -
J: TRBJ2-7
size: -
CDR3: CASSYSRAGAEQYF

V: TRBV20-1
D: TRBD2
J: TRBJ2-3
size: -
CDR3: CSASASGARLSTDTQYF

V: TRBV27
D: -
J: TRBJ2-5
size: -
CDR3: CASVLQGGETQYF